These T cell receptor beta chains were read from a single sample in a study of blood T cells in healthy people across ages. MiXCR was run by TCRdb on the 5' RACE reads, yielding one entry per CDR3 protein. The sample includes 1.5 million to 2 million distinct CDR3 sequences, about 28% seen only once; the top ten take over 7%. Sequencing was done on a sample of blood. These receptors came from a woman aged 25 to 39 in good health. Both conserved end residues are part of each CDR3. The D gene is left open where the match is weak. Size values are once, few and many counts, or a class for expanded clones, and some rows have none.

J gene: TRBJ1-1; D gene: NA; clone size: NA; V gene: TRBV7-9; CDR3 DNA: TGTGCCAGCGGCTCGGACGGTTGGAACACTGAAGCTTTCTTT; CDR3 protein: CASGSDGWNTEAFF
J gene: TRBJ1-5; D gene: NA; clone size: few; V gene: TRBV9; CDR3 DNA: TGTGCCAGCAGCCTCCGGGACGGGCATGCCCAGCATTTT; CDR3 protein: CASSLRDGHAQHF
J gene: TRBJ2-4; D gene: NA; clone size: many; V gene: TRBV11-1; CDR3 DNA: TGTGCCAGCAGCTTTGCGGGGCGTGATCCCAAAAACATTCAGTACTTC; CDR3 protein: CASSFAGRDPKNIQYF
J gene: TRBJ2-5; D gene: NA; clone size: NA; V gene: TRBV5-1; CDR3 DNA: TGCGCCAGCAGCTTGTCTGAACTGGGTGAGACCCAGTACTTC; CDR3 protein: CASSLSELGETQYF
J gene: TRBJ2-4; D gene: NA; clone size: few; V gene: TRBV9; CDR3 DNA: TGTGCCAGCAGCGTAGGACTCCGGCAGGTCATTCAGTACTTC; CDR3 protein: CASSVGLRQVIQYF
J gene: TRBJ1-2; D gene: NA; clone size: many; V gene: TRBV5-1; CDR3 DNA: TGCGCCAGCAGTTCAGACGGGGACTATGGCTACACCTTC; CDR3 protein: CASSSDGDYGYTF
J gene: TRBJ2-7; D gene: TRBD1; clone size: few; V gene: TRBV13; CDR3 DNA: TGTGCCAGCAGCTTAGAACCGGGACAGGGCTACGAGCAGTACTTC; CDR3 protein: CASSLEPGQGYEQYF
J gene: TRBJ1-5; D gene: NA; clone size: NA; V gene: TRBV9; CDR3 DNA: TGTGCCTCAACTCGGGGGGATCTAGGGCAGCCCCAGCATTTT; CDR3 protein: CASTRGDLGQPQHF
J gene: TRBJ2-1; D gene: TRBD1; clone size: NA; V gene: TRBV6-6; CDR3 DNA: TGTGCCAGCAGTTACCCCGGGACAGGGGCTAACGAGCAGTTCTTC; CDR3 protein: CASSYPGTGANEQFF
J gene: TRBJ2-7; D gene: NA; clone size: few; V gene: TRBV7-6; CDR3 DNA: TGTGCCAGCAGCCCGCTCCCTAGTTCCTACGAGCAGTACTTC; CDR3 protein: CASSPLPSSYEQYF
J gene: TRBJ2-1; D gene: TRBD1; clone size: NA; V gene: TRBV2; CDR3 DNA: TGTGCCAGCAGTGAGACGACAGGGGCGCAAGAGACCCAGTTCTTC; CDR3 protein: CASSETTGAQETQFF
J gene: TRBJ2-5; D gene: TRBD1; clone size: many; V gene: TRBV29-1; CDR3 DNA: TGCAGCGTCTACCGGGGACAGTCGGGAGAGACCCAGTACTTC; CDR3 protein: CSVYRGQSGETQYF
J gene: TRBJ2-3; D gene: TRBD2; clone size: NA; V gene: TRBV12-3/TRBV12-4; CDR3 DNA: TGTGCCAGCAGTTCTAGCGGGGAGCCCAATACAGATACGCAGTATTTT; CDR3 protein: CASSSSGEPNTDTQYF
J gene: TRBJ1-2; D gene: NA; clone size: few; V gene: TRBV27; CDR3 DNA: TGTGCCAGCAGATCCACAGGGCGTACCCATGGCTACACCTTC; CDR3 protein: CASRSTGRTHGYTF
J gene: TRBJ1-1; D gene: TRBD1; clone size: few; V gene: TRBV6-4; CDR3 DNA: TGTGCCAGCACCCTAAACAGGGGGGATACTGAAGCTTTCTTT; CDR3 protein: CASTLNRGDTEAFF
J gene: TRBJ2-5; D gene: NA; clone size: NA; V gene: TRBV3-1; CDR3 DNA: TGCGCCAGCAGCCCATACACGGGGGCTAAAGAGACCCAGTACTTC; CDR3 protein: CASSPYTGAKETQYF
J gene: TRBJ2-2; D gene: NA; clone size: NA; V gene: TRBV4-2; CDR3 DNA: TGTGCCAGCAGCCGAAGGGGAGGACGGGGCGGGCCCGGGGAGCTGTTTTTT; CDR3 protein: CASSRRGGRGGPGELFF
J gene: TRBJ2-1; D gene: TRBD2; clone size: few; V gene: TRBV7-2; CDR3 DNA: TGTGCCAGCAGCACCCAGGCTAGCGGGGGAAACAATGAGCAGTTCTTC; CDR3 protein: CASSTQASGGNNEQFF
J gene: TRBJ2-5; D gene: TRBD2; clone size: NA; V gene: TRBV5-1; CDR3 DNA: TGCGCCAGCAGCCCCGGGGGGGCGATGGGGGAGACCCAGTACTTC; CDR3 protein: CASSPGGAMGETQYF
J gene: TRBJ1-2; D gene: NA; clone size: NA; V gene: TRBV20-1; CDR3 DNA: TGCAGTGCTCAGAGGGGGGGCAGCTATGGCTACACCTTC; CDR3 protein: CSAQRGGSYGYTF
J gene: TRBJ1-6; D gene: NA; clone size: few; V gene: TRBV4-1; CDR3 DNA: TGCGCCAGCAGCCCGCGGACGGTTGGACGAGATTCACCCCTCCACTTT; CDR3 protein: CASSPRTVGRDSPLHF
J gene: TRBJ2-5; D gene: TRBD2; clone size: few; V gene: TRBV5-1; CDR3 DNA: TGCGCCAGCAGCCGGGAGGCGGGAGTTCCCGTGACCCAGTACTTC; CDR3 protein: CASSREAGVPVTQYF
J gene: TRBJ2-3; D gene: TRBD2; clone size: few; V gene: TRBV20-1; CDR3 DNA: TGCAGGGCACTAGCGGGGGGCTCCGGTACGCAGTATTTT; CDR3 protein: CRALAGGSGTQYF
J gene: TRBJ2-5; D gene: NA; clone size: NA; V gene: TRBV24-1; CDR3 DNA: TGTGCCACCAGTGATGGCGTCTTGGCGAGGGAAGAGACCCAGTACTTC; CDR3 protein: CATSDGVLAREETQYF
J gene: TRBJ2-3; D gene: TRBD2; clone size: NA; V gene: TRBV12-3/TRBV12-4; CDR3 DNA: TGTGCCAGCAGCTTACTAGCGACTAGCGAAAAGACAGATACGCAGTATTTT; CDR3 protein: CASSLLATSEKTDTQYF
J gene: TRBJ2-5; D gene: NA; clone size: many; V gene: TRBV25-1; CDR3 DNA: TGTGCCAGCAGTGAATATCGGGGCACGGAGACCCAGTACTTC; CDR3 protein: CASSEYRGTETQYF
J gene: TRBJ2-1; D gene: NA; clone size: few; V gene: TRBV7-2; CDR3 DNA: TGTGCCAGCAGTTTCCTAAACCCTTGGACTGAGCAGTTCTTC; CDR3 protein: CASSFLNPWTEQFF